A selection of T cell receptor beta chains follows, all from one sample in a study of tumor-infiltrating lymphocytes in primary liver carcinoma. TCRdb ran MiXCR on the multiplex PCR reads and lists one entry per CDR3 protein. The sample lists nearly 200,000 distinct CDR3 sequences; about two thirds were seen once. The sample comprised peripheral blood. Receptor source: a woman aged 55-70 years with primary liver carcinoma and hepatitis B virus infection. Each CDR3 is given with its conserved first and last residue. D genes are given only for firm matches. Rows give clone size only sometimes, using once, few, many, or a class for an expanded clone.

D,V,J,size,DNA,CDR3
.,TRBV28,TRBJ2-1,.,TGTGCCAGCAGTTTATCGTGGAGTGAGCAATTCTTC,CASSLSWSEQFF
.,TRBV14,TRBJ2-6,.,TGTGCCGGCAGCCAAGATCGTCTGGGGGTCGGGGCCAACGTCCTGATTTTC,CAGSQDRLGVGANVLIF
TRBD2,TRBV10-3,TRBJ2-4,many,TGTGCCATCAGTGAGACTAGCGGGAGGGCCGGCGTTCAGTACTTC,CAISETSGRAGVQYF
.,TRBV5-6,TRBJ2-1,many,TGTGCCAGCAGCCTCCTTACCGGGTACAATGAGCAGTTCTTC,CASSLLTGYNEQFF
.,TRBV11-2,TRBJ2-2,many,TGTGCCAGCAGCTTAGCTAGTCGCCACACCGGGGAGCTGTTTTTT,CASSLASRHTGELFF
TRBD1,TRBV11-2,TRBJ1-4,.,TGTGCCAGCAACTTAGCGGGAGGACAGGGGTCCTCGGTGGGCTTAGAGTTGTTTTTT,CASNLAGGQGSSVGLELFF
.,TRBV4-1,TRBJ2-7,.,TGCGCCAGCAGCCAGTCGTGGGGCTCCTACGAGCAGTACTTC,CASSQSWGSYEQYF
.,TRBV5-1,TRBJ2-2,.,TGCTCCAGCAGCCTCCTAATTTCGCGGGGGACAGGGAACACCGGGGAGCTGTTTTTT,CSSSLLISRGTGNTGELFF
TRBD2,TRBV6-2/TRBV6-3,TRBJ2-7,.,TGTGCCAGCAGTTACGATGGGAGGACTAGCGGGATCTACGAGCAGTGCTTC,CASSYDGRTSGIYEQCF
.,TRBV5-1,TRBJ2-3,.,TGCGCCAGCAGCGGCCCTGGCACAGATACGCAGTATTTT,CASSGPGTDTQYF
TRBD1,TRBV11-2,TRBJ2-1,.,TGTGTCAGCAGTCGGACAGGGGGGCATGAGAAGTTCTTC,CVSSRTGGHEKFF
.,TRBV30,TRBJ1-2,few,TGTGCCTGGACCTCGTTATATGGCTACACCTTC,CAWTSLYGYTF
.,TRBV11-2,TRBJ2-2,.,TGTGCCAGCAGCTTAAAACAAAGCACCGGGGAGCTGTTTTTT,CASSLKQSTGELFF
.,TRBV6-6,TRBJ1-1,.,TGTGCCAGCCAAACATCGGACACTGAAGCTTTCTTT,CASQTSDTEAFF
.,TRBV11-2,TRBJ2-2,.,TGTGCCAGCAGTCCTCCGCGAGGATCGACCGGGGAGCTGTTTTTT,CASSPPRGSTGELFF
.,TRBV11-2,TRBJ2-3,once,TGTGCCAGCAGCCTGGAACTCCTCACAGATACGCAGTATTTT,CASSLELLTDTQYF
TRBD2,TRBV10-2,TRBJ2-1,.,TGCACCAGCAGAGGACAACTAGCGGTAGGGCCCGATGAGCAGTTCTTC,CTSRGQLAVGPDEQFF
.,TRBV6-5,TRBJ1-2,.,TGTGCCAGCAGTTCCGGGGGGGAGGGGGGCTATGGCTACACCTTC,CASSSGGEGGYGYTF
.,TRBV6-5,TRBJ1-2,.,TGTGCCAGCAGTTACTTCCCTAACTACGGCTACATCTTC,CASSYFPNYGYIF
.,TRBV11-3,TRBJ2-1,.,TGTGCCAGCAGCCCCGGCTCGGCGTCGGGGGAGCGGTTCTTC,CASSPGSASGERFF
TRBD1,TRBV6-4,TRBJ2-7,few,TGTGCCAGCAGTGACCGGACAGGAGACTCCTACGAGCAGTACTTC,CASSDRTGDSYEQYF
.,TRBV4-2,TRBJ2-5,many,TGTGCCAGCAGCCAAGAAGGGGCAGGGGAAGAGACCCAGTACTTC,CASSQEGAGEETQYF
TRBD1,TRBV5-3,TRBJ2-7,few,TGTGCCAGAAGCGCTCGGACAGGGCCCCGCGAGCAGTACTTC,CARSARTGPREQYF
TRBD1,TRBV30,TRBJ1-1,few,TGTGCCTGGGACAGGGGGAACACTGAAGCTTTCTTT,CAWDRGNTEAFF
TRBD1,TRBV6-1,TRBJ2-5,.,TGTGCCAGCAGTCGGACAGGGGGCCTATTGACCCAGTACTTC,CASSRTGGLLTQYF
TRBD2,TRBV5-4,TRBJ2-1,.,TGTACCAGCAGCTTTGGAGCGGGAGTATCCTACAATGAGCAGTCCTTC,CTSSFGAGVSYNEQSF
.,TRBV12-3/TRBV12-4,TRBJ1-6,many,TGTGCCAGCAGTTTAACAAACTATAATTCACCCCTCCACTTT,CASSLTNYNSPLHF
.,TRBV11-2,TRBJ2-3,few,TGTGCCAGCAGCCCAGGTACAGGACTGACAGATACGCAGTATTTT,CASSPGTGLTDTQYF
.,TRBV6-6,TRBJ2-7,.,TGTGCCAGCAGTCCCTCGGAGGAGCAGTACTTC,CASSPSEEQYF